Reported below is one T cell receptor beta chain. No antigen is known for it. Its ends do not fully match the called genes, so a read error is possible. This entry comes from a study of T-cell memory formation after mild COVID-19. Regarding the study as a whole: Clones shrinking between day 15 and 85 showed a balanced CD4/CD8 split, and those that grew later tilted toward CD4+.

Constant-segment primers were used for 5'RACE, and the resulting TCR alpha and TCR beta cDNA libraries carried sample barcodes and UMIs. TCRdb fed the 5' RACE reads into MiXCR, producing one record per CDR3 protein. The sample has about 170,000 distinct CDR3 sequences; 10% to 15% are singletons. Germline V lookup: CDR1 SGHTA, CDR2 FQGTGA. The CDR3 covers 13 residues. Sequenced sample: PBMCs or a T cell subset sorted from them (not recorded which). The chain recombines TRBV7-3 with TRBJ2-2; D uncertain. The TCR was taken from a man aged 18 to 30 who had mild COVID-19 (a few samples of this study predate the infection). Cell type and time point are not known. CDR3 sequence (DNA): TGTTCCAGCAGCTTACAACTCCTCGGGGAGCTGTTTTTT. It translates to CSSSLQLLGELFF.